This is a list of T cell receptor beta chains from one sample in a study of CD8 T cells in ankylosing spondylitis. TCRdb analysed the 5' RACE reads with MiXCR anew, one entry per CDR3 protein. This table holds more than 400,000 distinct CDR3 sequences, about 5% found once. Material for sequencing was blood, either unsorted or a sorted T cell fraction (not recorded which). These receptors all come from a male donor with ankylosing spondylitis. Both conserved end residues are part of each CDR3. The order of the fields is clone size, J gene, D gene, V gene, CDR3 DNA, CDR3 protein. D genes are given only for firm matches. For some rows the clone size is stated as once, few or many, or as a class when expanded; others skip it.

>.|TRBJ2-3|TRBD1|TRBV11-1
TGTGCCAGCAGCTCCCCTGATGCCACAGGGGGCCATGCAGATACGCAGTATTTT
CASSSPDATGGHADTQYF
>many|TRBJ1-6|TRBD1|TRBV20-1
TGCAGTGCGACCGGGACAGCAATTTCACCCCTCCACTTT
CSATGTAISPLHF
>many|TRBJ2-5|.|TRBV29-1
TGCAGCGTTGAAGATCTGAGGGGTAGGGAGACCCAGTACTTC
CSVEDLRGRETQYF
>.|TRBJ2-2|TRBD2|TRBV4-1
TGCGCCAGCAGCCAAGATCGGTCAAGCGGGAGATTCACCGGGGAGCTGTTTTTT
CASSQDRSSGRFTGELFF
>.|TRBJ2-3|.|TRBV9
TGTGCCAGCGCCCGGGGGGCGACAGGAGATACGCAGTATTTT
CASARGATGDTQYF
>many|TRBJ1-6|TRBD1|TRBV7-2
TGTGCCAGCAGCTTAGTGCCAGGGGGCCATAATTCACCCCTCCACTTT
CASSLVPGGHNSPLHF
>few|TRBJ1-2|.|TRBV18
TGTGCCAGCTCACCAGATGGTGTGTATGGCTACACCTTC
CASSPDGVYGYTF
>many|TRBJ2-7|.|TRBV28
TGTGCCAGCTCGCCAGTCGTTTACGAGCAGTACTTC
CASSPVVYEQYF
>few|TRBJ2-7|.|TRBV15
TGTGCCACCCGAGAGGGGCAGGGAGCCTACGAGCAGTACTTC
CATREGQGAYEQYF
>many|TRBJ2-7|TRBD2|TRBV29-1
TGCAGCGTTGCCCCCCCCGCGGGAGACGGGGAGCAGTACTTC
CSVAPPAGDGEQYF
>many|TRBJ2-2|TRBD1|TRBV27
TGTGCCAGCAGTCCTTGGGACAGATACACCGGGGAGCTGTTTTTT
CASSPWDRYTGELFF
>many|TRBJ2-7|.|TRBV20-1
TGCAGTGCGATGAGGGGGGGGAGTTTTTCCTACGAGCAGTACTTC
CSAMRGGSFSYEQYF
>.|TRBJ2-7|.|TRBV7-9
TGTGCCAGCAGCTTGTCACAGGGTTCCGAGCAGTACTTC
CASSLSQGSEQYF
>.|TRBJ2-3|.|TRBV19
TGTGCCAGTACCCGGGACGGAACTAGCACAGATACGCAGTATTTT
CASTRDGTSTDTQYF
>many|TRBJ2-1|.|TRBV20-1
TGCAGTGCCAACCGGGACGGCTCCTACAATGAGCAGTTCTTC
CSANRDGSYNEQFF
>many|TRBJ2-7|.|TRBV28
TGTGCCAGCAGTTTACAGTCAGGGGTCTACGAGCAGTACTTC
CASSLQSGVYEQYF
>many|TRBJ1-6|.|TRBV6-1
TGTGCCAGCAGGTTGGGGCAGTTAAATTCACCCCTCCACTTT
CASRLGQLNSPLHF
>many|TRBJ1-3|TRBD1|TRBV7-2
TGTGCCAGCAGTATCGGGACAGGGGCTGGAAACACCATATATTTT
CASSIGTGAGNTIYF
>many|TRBJ1-2|.|TRBV7-9
TGTGCCAGCAGCCAGACAGCTTATGGCTACACCTTC
CASSQTAYGYTF
>many|TRBJ2-3|TRBD2|TRBV29-1
TGCAGCGTCGGAGGGACTAGCGGGGGTGCAGATACGCAGTATTTT
CSVGGTSGGADTQYF
>.|TRBJ1-1|.|TRBV2
TGTGCCAGCAAAAAGGGACACGGGAACACTGAAGCTTTCTTT
CASKKGHGNTEAFF
>many|TRBJ2-2|.|TRBV29-1
TGCAGCGCCGCTAGGACATTGAACACCGGGGAGCTGTTTTTT
CSAARTLNTGELFF
>few|TRBJ2-2|.|TRBV5-1
TGCGCCAGCAGCTTGGTACCAACGAACACCGGGGAGCTGTTTTTT
CASSLVPTNTGELFF
>many|TRBJ2-7|TRBD2|TRBV28
TGTGCCACCGGGACTACTCACTACGAGCAGTACTTC
CATGTTHYEQYF
>many|TRBJ2-1|.|TRBV20-1
TGCAGTGCTCCCCGACTAGGCAATGAGCAGTTCTTC
CSAPRLGNEQFF
>many|TRBJ2-3|.|TRBV12-3/TRBV12-4
TGTGCCAGCAGCCTCAGCTTGGCCCACAGCTGGGGCACAGATACGCAGTATTTT
CASSLSLAHSWGTDTQYF
>many|TRBJ1-6|TRBD1|TRBV27
TGTGCCAGCAGCGTCCAGGGGGGTGGGTGGTCACCCCTCCACTTT
CASSVQGGGWSPLHF
>many|TRBJ2-3|TRBD2|TRBV4-3
TGCGCCAGCAGCCAGATACTAGCGGATACAGATACGCAGTATTTT
CASSQILADTDTQYF
>.|TRBJ2-1|.|TRBV29-1
TGCAGCGTCTCACGGGGTGAGCAGTTCTTC
CSVSRGEQFF
>many|TRBJ2-5|.|TRBV20-1
TGCAGTGCTTCCGAAGGTGGAGAGACCCAGTACTTC
CSASEGGETQYF
>many|TRBJ2-7|TRBD1|TRBV7-2
TGTGCCAGCAGCCGGGACAGCCTAGCCTCCTACGAGCAGTACTTC
CASSRDSLASYEQYF
>many|TRBJ2-2|.|TRBV7-2
TGTGCCAGCAGCTTAAGGGTCCGGGCCTTCACCGGGGAGCTGTTTTTT
CASSLRVRAFTGELFF
>many|TRBJ2-1|.|TRBV28
TGTGCCAGCAGTTTACTGGACAGCCTTTGGACGTACAATGAGCAGTTCTTC
CASSLLDSLWTYNEQFF
>many|TRBJ1-4|.|TRBV5-1
TGCGCCAGCAGCTTGGGACGGCCGAATGAAAAACTGTTTTTT
CASSLGRPNEKLFF
>many|TRBJ1-5|.|TRBV20-1
TGCAGTGCTCCATCTTATAGCAATCAGCCCCAGCATTTT
CSAPSYSNQPQHF
>many|TRBJ2-7|.|TRBV20-1
TGCAGTGCGATCAGTGACAGGCACTCCTACGAGCAGTACTTC
CSAISDRHSYEQYF
>many|TRBJ1-2|.|TRBV20-1
TGCAGTGCTCCCTTAATCGGCTACACCTTC
CSAPLIGYTF
>many|TRBJ2-1|.|TRBV7-9
TGTGCCTCCCTCTTCGTACGGGATTTCTCCTACAATGAGCAGTTCTTC
CASLFVRDFSYNEQFF
>few|TRBJ1-1|.|TRBV7-9
TGTGCCAGCAGCTTTAAAGGTTACACTGAAGCTTTCTTT
CASSFKGYTEAFF
>many|TRBJ2-5|TRBD1|TRBV28
TGTGCCAGCAGCCCTGGGACAGGCCGAGATGGGTACTTC
CASSPGTGRDGYF
>many|TRBJ2-1|.|TRBV11-3
TGTGCCAGCAGCTTAAGAGAAGGGGCCCTACGCGATGAGCAGTTCTTC
CASSLREGALRDEQFF
>many|TRBJ2-5|TRBD2|TRBV5-1
TGCGCCAGCAGCTTGGTAATCGCCGGACTAGCGGGCCACCAAGAGACCCAGTACTTC
CASSLVIAGLAGHQETQYF
>many|TRBJ1-6|.|TRBV27
TGTGCCAGCATTTTATCACAGAATTCACCCCTCCACTTT
CASILSQNSPLHF
>many|TRBJ2-1|.|TRBV29-1
TGCAGCGTTGTGTCCATCCGAGGGCAGTTCTTC
CSVVSIRGQFF